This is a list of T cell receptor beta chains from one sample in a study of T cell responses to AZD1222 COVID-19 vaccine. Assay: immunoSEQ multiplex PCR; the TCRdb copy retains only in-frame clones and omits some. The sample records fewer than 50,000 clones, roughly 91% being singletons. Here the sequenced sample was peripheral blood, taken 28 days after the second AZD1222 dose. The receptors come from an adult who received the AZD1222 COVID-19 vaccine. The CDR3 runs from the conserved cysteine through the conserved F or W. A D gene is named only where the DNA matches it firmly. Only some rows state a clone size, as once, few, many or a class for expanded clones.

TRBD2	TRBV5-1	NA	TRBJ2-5	CASRVRDYHQETQYF	TGCGCCAGCAGGGTCAGGGACTATCACCAAGAGACCCAGTACTTC
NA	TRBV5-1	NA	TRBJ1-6	CASSLAQQGFMSPLHF	TGCGCCAGCAGCTTGGCCCAACAGGGTTTTATGTCACCCCTCCACTTT
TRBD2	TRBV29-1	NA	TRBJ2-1	CSVGVRGGSHNEQFF	TGCAGCGTTGGGGTCCGGGGGGGCAGCCACAATGAGCAGTTCTTC
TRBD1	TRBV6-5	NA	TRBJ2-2	CASSWPPGGSTGELFF	TGTGCCAGCAGTTGGCCCCCAGGGGGCAGCACCGGGGAGCTGTTTTTT
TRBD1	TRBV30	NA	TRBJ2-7	CAGSRDRGDEQYF	TGTGCCGGGTCCCGGGACAGGGGAGACGAGCAGTACTTC
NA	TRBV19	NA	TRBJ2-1	CASKERSSYNEQFF	TGTGCCAGTAAGGAGCGGAGCTCCTACAATGAGCAGTTCTTC
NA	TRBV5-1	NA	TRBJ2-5	CASSRTGETQYF	TGCGCCAGCAGCCGTACGGGAGAGACCCAGTACTTC
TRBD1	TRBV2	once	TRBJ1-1	CASKGTGGAAFF	TGTGCCAGCAAGGGGACAGGGGGCGCGGCTTTCTTT
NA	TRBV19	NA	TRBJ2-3	CAVGVLGPDTQYF	TGTGCCGTTGGGGTGTTAGGACCCGATACGCAGTATTTT
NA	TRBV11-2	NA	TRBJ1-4	CASSFSENEKLFF	TGTGCCAGCAGCTTCTCCGAAAATGAAAAACTGTTTTTT
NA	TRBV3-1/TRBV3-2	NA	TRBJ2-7	CASSQVQGWYEQYF	TGTGCCAGCAGCCAAGTGCAGGGTTGGTACGAGCAGTACTTC
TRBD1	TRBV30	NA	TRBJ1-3	CAIRQGAGNTIYF	TGTGCCATCCGACAGGGGGCTGGAAACACCATATATTTT
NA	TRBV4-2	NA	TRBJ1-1	CASSQTRNTEAFF	TGTGCCAGCAGCCAAACACGGAACACTGAAGCTTTCTTT
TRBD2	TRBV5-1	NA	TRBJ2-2	CASSESPRLAGANTGELFF	TGCGCCAGCAGCGAATCCCCAAGACTAGCGGGGGCGAACACCGGGGAGCTGTTTTTT
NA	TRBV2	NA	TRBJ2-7	CASSDGNGIYEQYF	TGTGCCAGCAGTGATGGGAATGGGATCTACGAGCAGTACTTC
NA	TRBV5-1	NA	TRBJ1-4	CASSPGGPNEKLFF	TGCGCCAGCAGCCCGGGGGGCCCTAATGAAAAACTGTTTTTT
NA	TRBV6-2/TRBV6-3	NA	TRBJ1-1	CASSPGSSGDRNTEAFF	TGTGCCAGCAGTCCAGGCAGCTCAGGGGATAGAAACACTGAAGCTTTCTTT
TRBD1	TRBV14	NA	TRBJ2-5	CASSRDRGAETQYF	TGTGCCAGCAGCCGGGACAGGGGAGCGGAGACCCAGTACTTC
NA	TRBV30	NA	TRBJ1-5	CAWSAQQGNQPQHF	TGTGCCTGGAGTGCTCAACAGGGAAATCAGCCCCAGCATTTT
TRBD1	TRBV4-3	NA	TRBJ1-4	CASSLRDSRNEKLFF	TGCGCCAGCAGCCTTAGGGACAGTCGAAATGAAAAACTGTTTTTT
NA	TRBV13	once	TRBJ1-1	CASSLGGFPNTEAFF	TGTGCCAGCAGCTTAGGGGGGTTCCCGAACACTGAAGCTTTCTTT
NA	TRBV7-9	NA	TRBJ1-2	CASTRGTADYGYTF	TGTGCCAGCACCCGGGGGACGGCGGACTATGGCTACACCTTC
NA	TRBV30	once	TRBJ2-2	CAWRVEGNTGELFF	TGTGCCTGGAGAGTTGAGGGTAACACCGGGGAGCTGTTTTTT
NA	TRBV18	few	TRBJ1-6	CASSPKTGQASPLHF	TGTGCCAGCTCACCAAAAACAGGGCAGGCTTCACCCCTCCACTTT
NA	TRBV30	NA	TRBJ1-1	CAWRPWAYTEAFF	TGTGCCTGGAGGCCTTGGGCGTACACTGAAGCTTTCTTT
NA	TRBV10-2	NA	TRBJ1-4	CASSEYGSRGEKLFF	TGCGCCAGCAGTGAGTATGGTTCCAGGGGAGAAAAACTGTTTTTT
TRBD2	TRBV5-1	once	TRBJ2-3	CASSLASGGAAGTQYF	TGCGCCAGCAGCTTGGCAAGCGGGGGGGCCGCGGGTACGCAGTATTTT
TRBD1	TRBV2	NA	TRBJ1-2	CASSAGQGPLNYGYTF	TGTGCCAGCAGTGCGGGACAGGGGCCCCTTAACTATGGCTACACCTTC